This T cell receptor beta chain is from a study of patients and donors after allogeneic stem cell transplantation. TCRdb redid the calling of the RT-PCR reads with MiXCR, one entry per CDR3 protein. Of roughly 880,000 distinct CDR3 sequences listed, more than 15% are singletons. This clonotype came up many times. V lost 1 base and J lost 6, with 10 bases in between. Germline CDR1 reads LGHDT; CDR2 reads YNNKEL (reference sequence). There are 13 residues in the CDR3. The receptor comes from a human donor who was either an allogeneic HSCT recipient or a stem cell or donor lymphocyte infusion donor (not recorded which). It is not recorded whose cells these are; they may come from a transplant donor. Sequenced sample: blood, either unsorted or a sorted T cell fraction (not recorded which). The J gene is TRBJ2-7, the V gene TRBV3-1, with D unresolved. CDR3 in amino acids: CASSQVAGREQYF. DNA of the CDR3: TGTGCCAGCAGCCAAGTTGCAGGCCGCGAGCAGTACTTC.